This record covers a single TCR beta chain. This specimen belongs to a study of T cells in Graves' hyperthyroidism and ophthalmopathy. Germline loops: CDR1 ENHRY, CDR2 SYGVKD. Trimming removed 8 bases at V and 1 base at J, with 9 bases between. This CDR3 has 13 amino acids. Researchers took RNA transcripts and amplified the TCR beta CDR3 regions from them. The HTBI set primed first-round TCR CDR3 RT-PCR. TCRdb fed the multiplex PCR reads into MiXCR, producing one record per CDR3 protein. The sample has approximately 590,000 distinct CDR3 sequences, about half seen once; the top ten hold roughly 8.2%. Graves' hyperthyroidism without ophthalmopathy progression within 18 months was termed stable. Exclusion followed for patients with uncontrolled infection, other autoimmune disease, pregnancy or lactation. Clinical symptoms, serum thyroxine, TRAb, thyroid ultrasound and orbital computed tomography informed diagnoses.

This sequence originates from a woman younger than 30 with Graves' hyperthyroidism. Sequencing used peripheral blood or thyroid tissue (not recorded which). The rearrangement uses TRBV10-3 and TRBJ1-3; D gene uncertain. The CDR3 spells CAIVRDSGNTIYF. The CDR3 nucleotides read TGTGCCATCGTGAGGGATTCTGGAAACACCATATATTTT.